The 30 T cell receptor beta chains below come from one sample, sequenced in a study of T cell repertoires in cytomegalovirus infection. A single record per CDR3 protein comes from TCRdb applying MiXCR to the reads. The data contain about 210,000 distinct CDR3 sequences, 6% to 8% of them singletons. Source material: PBMCs. The receptors stem from a human donor in good health (CMV status not recorded). Some clones in this sample may be carry-over from other donors' samples.

This clonotype has a count of ten or more. The chain links TRBV6-2 or TRBV6-3 to TRBJ2-2; 10 bases match TRBD2. Germline V gene data show CDR1 as MNHEY and CDR2 as SVGEGT. V trimming: 0 bases; J trimming: 3 bases; junction bases outside the gene matches: 4. This CDR3 is built from 17 residues. The CDR3 nucleotides read TGTGCCAGCAGTTACTCAGCGGGGGGGACTCACACCGGGGAGCTGTTTTTT. It is translated as CASSYSAGGTHTGELFF.

The chain couples TRBV29-1 to TRBJ2-2; 9 bases are shared with TRBD2. This CDR3 region has 16 residues. Per germline, CDR1 SQVTM and CDR2 ANQGSEA. Germline trimming cut 0 bases from V and 2 bases from J; bases unmatched to any gene: 4. CDR3 nucleotide sequence: TGCAGCGTTGAAGACTCGCGGGGGGGCAACACCGGGGAGCTGTTTTTT. Its protein product is CSVEDSRGGNTGELFF.

This clonotype was counted ten times or more. J is TRBJ1-2 and V is TRBV7-6; D remains unclear. The germline gives CDR1 SGHVS, CDR2 FNYEAQ. The CDR3 is 17 amino acids. The germline V and J ends were trimmed by 3 bases and 1 base, with 18 bases remaining between them. CDR3 DNA: TGTGCCAGCAGCTTTATGGCGGGCCCTCTTCTTAACTATGGCTACACCTTC. Protein sequence: CASSFMAGPLLNYGYTF. The full variable domain, its missing parts supplied by reference TRBV7-6 and TRBJ1-2, is GAGVSQSPRYKVTKRGQDVALRCDPISGHVSLYWYRQALGQGPEFLTYFNYEAQQDKSGLPNDRFSAERPEGSISTLTIQRTEQRDSAMYRCASSFMAGPLLNYGYTFGSGTRLTVV.

V usage is TRBV3-1 and J usage is TRBJ1-3; TRBD1 agrees at 7 bases. The germline gives CDR1 LGHDT, CDR2 YNNKEL (reference sequence). There are 16 residues in the CDR3. Germline trimming cut 6 bases from V and 5 bases from J; bases unmatched to any gene: 13. Here the CDR3 DNA reads TGTGCCAGCAGGGATATTGGGGGGGGACAGAGAAACACCATATATTTT. The encoded protein is CASRDIGGGQRNTIYF.

This clonotype was seen at least ten times. The chain employs TRBV15 and TRBJ2-2, with 10 bases aligning to TRBD1. Looked up from germline, CDR1 is LNHNV and CDR2 is YYDKDF (reference sequence). V was clipped by 2 bases and J by 7 bases; unmatched bases: 13. The CDR3 runs to 18 residues. The CDR3 loop reads CATSRRRDRGILSGELFF. CDR3 nucleotides: TGTGCCACCAGCAGACGCCGGGACAGGGGTATCCTTAGCGGGGAGCTGTTTTTT.

In its sample, this clonotype was seen a few times. At one end, the junction sequence differs from germline, possibly due to a read error. The chain couples TRBV30 to TRBJ1-1, with 7 nucleotides matching TRBD1. This CDR3 contains 13 residues. CDR1 and CDR2 from the germline V gene are GTSNPN and SVGIG (reference sequence). DNA of the CDR3: TGTGCCTGGAGTGTCTCCGGACAGGCAGGAGGGCATTTT. It is translated as CAWSVSGQAGGHF.

This clonotype was counted ten times or more. The V and J genes are TRBV20-1 and TRBJ1-5, with 7 bases fitting TRBD1. The CDR3 consists of 14 residues. The germline V gene has CDR1 DFQATT and CDR2 SNEGSKA (reference sequence). V lost 2 bases to trimming and J lost 5 bases; unmatched junction nucleotides: 6. The CDR3 coding sequence is TGCAGTGCTAGAAGACAGGGCGAGGATCAGCCCCAGCATTTT. Protein product: CSARRQGEDQPQHF.

This clonotype was counted ten times or more. The rearrangement uses TRBV7-9 and TRBJ2-3; tentatively, D is TRBD1 (5 bases). The CDR3 totals 15 residues. Per the germline V gene, CDR1 is SEHNR and CDR2 is FQNEAQ (reference sequence). Trimming cost V 4 bases and J 1 base, with 12 bases left between them. The CDR3 DNA is TGTGCCAGCAGCTCCCCAGGGTCCGGCACAGATACGCAGTATTTT. Its protein product is CASSSPGSGTDTQYF.

This clonotype was recorded at least ten times. The chain uses TRBV10-3 and TRBJ2-1; 9 nucleotides agree with TRBD2. The CDR3 runs to 17 residues. CDR1 is ENHRY and CDR2 is SYGVKD in the germline V gene. J gave up 7 bases and V 0 bases, and 10 bases lay outside the gene matches. CDR3 sequence reads: CAISESAGRGGWNEQFF. In DNA, the CDR3 is TGTGCCATCAGTGAGTCGGCTGGGCGGGGGGGCTGGAATGAGCAGTTCTTC.

This clonotype came up many times. The chain has TRBV7-3 and TRBJ1-1; 11 positions agree with TRBD1. The CDR3 runs to 13 residues. V was clipped by 8 bases and J by 1 base; unmatched bases: 0. CDR1 is SGHTA, CDR2 FQGTGA, per germline. CDR3 DNA sequence: TGTGCCAGCGGACAGGGGGCGAACACTGAAGCTTTCTTT. It translates to CASGQGANTEAFF.

In its sample, this clonotype was seen once. The CDR3 is CAWSPRAGQIAQPQHF. The CDR3 DNA reads TGTGCCTGGAGTCCCCGTGCGGGACAGATAGCTCAGCCCCAGCATTTT. The V and J genes are TRBV30 and TRBJ1-5, with TRBD1 matching over 7 bases. V lost 2 bases and J lost 6; bases outside the gene matches: 13. The CDR3 length is 16 residues. Germline values: CDR1 GTSNPN, CDR2 SVGIG (reference sequence).

The sample holds a few counts of this clonotype. The CDR3 sequence: CASNDRTANSPLHF. The CDR3 DNA reads as TGTGCCAGTAACGATCGGACAGCTAATTCACCCCTCCACTTT. This chain connects TRBV19 to TRBJ1-6, with D perhaps TRBD1 (6 bases). The CDR3 length is 14 residues. The V end was cut by 7 bases, the J end by 6 bases, with 13 bases between. The germline gives CDR1 LNHDA, CDR2 SQIVND (reference sequence). The whole variable domain, filled in from reference TRBV19 and TRBJ1-6, reads DGGITQSPKYLFRKEGQNVTLSCEQNLNHDAMYWYRQDPGQGLRLIYYSQIVNDFQKGDIAEGYSVSREKKESFPLTVTSAQKNPTAFYLCASNDRTANSPLHFGNGTRLTVT.

This clonotype was counted many times. This chain uses TRBV11-3 with TRBJ2-2; TRBD2 matches at 10 bases. This CDR3 has 17 amino acids. Trimming took 3 bases from V and 3 from J; bases not matched to a gene: 7. Germline V gene data show CDR1 as SGHNT and CDR2 as YENEEA. CDR3 coding DNA: TGTGCCAGCAGCTTCGGACTAGCGGAATGGGACACCGGGGAGCTGTTTTTT. Translated: CASSFGLAEWDTGELFF.

V usage is TRBV29-1 and J usage is TRBJ1-5; maybe TRBD1 (5 bases). Germline values: CDR1 SQVTM, CDR2 ANQGSEA. The germline V and J ends were trimmed by 4 bases and 3 bases, with 7 bases remaining between them. This CDR3 region has 12 residues. The CDR3 DNA follows: TGCAGCGTTGGCAGGGACAATCAGCCCCAGCATTTT. Its protein is CSVGRDNQPQHF.

At least ten counts were recorded for this clonotype. The chain employs TRBV6-1 and TRBJ1-5, with 8 bases identical to TRBD1. Germline lookup yields CDR1 MNHNS and CDR2 SASEGT. This CDR3 contains 16 residues. V shed 8 bases and J 0 bases; nucleotides not matched to a gene: 9. The CDR3: CASAKQGGYSNQPQHF. CDR3 sequence (DNA): TGTGCCAGCGCCAAACAGGGGGGGTATAGCAATCAGCCCCAGCATTTT.

This clonotype showed up many times. V is TRBV2 and J is TRBJ2-3; tentative D call: TRBD1 (6 bases). This CDR3 has 15 residues. CDR1 is SNHLY, CDR2 FYNNEI, per germline. The ends were cut back, 4 bases at V and 0 bases at J, with 11 bases in the middle. This chain's CDR3 is CASSATGLSTDTQYF. Written as DNA, the CDR3 is TGTGCCAGCAGTGCGACAGGCCTCAGCACAGATACGCAGTATTTT.

This clonotype appeared many times. This chain's CDR3 is CASSEGQPGQTNEKLFF. Written as DNA, the CDR3 is TGCGCCAGCAGCGAAGGACAGCCCGGCCAAACTAATGAAAAACTGTTTTTT. V gene TRBV5-1 combines with J gene TRBJ1-4; TRBD1 might be the D (6 bases). This CDR3 has 17 amino acids. V was trimmed by 4 bases and J by 1 base, leaving 17 bases between them. Germline CDR1 is SGHRS and CDR2 is YFSETQ. Together with reference TRBV5-1 and TRBJ1-4, the CDR3 gives the full variable domain: KAGVTQTPRYLIKTRGQQVTLSCSPISGHRSVSWYQQTPGQGLQFLFEYFSETQRNKGNFPGRFSGRQFSNSRSEMNVSTLELGDSALYLCASSEGQPGQTNEKLFFGSGTQLSVL.

Many counts were recorded for this clonotype. The chain carries TRBV5-5 and TRBJ1-4, with D possibly TRBD1 on 5 matching bases. Germline lookup yields CDR1 SGHKS and CDR2 YYEKEE (reference sequence). V was clipped by 3 bases and J by 3 bases, with 15 bases between them. The CDR3 contains 16 residues. CDR3 loop: CASSSADGAANEKLFF. The CDR3 DNA follows: TGTGCCAGCAGCTCCGCCGATGGGGCAGCTAATGAAAAACTGTTTTTT.

This clonotype appeared many times. This sequence joins TRBV6-2 or TRBV6-3 and TRBJ2-1; no clear D gene. Germline V gene sequence: CDR1 MNHEY, CDR2 SVGEGT. This CDR3 region has 17 residues. V was pared by 7 bases and J by 5 bases, with 24 bases between. Here the CDR3 reads CASIPQPGWGKDNEQFF. The DNA for the CDR3 is TGTGCCAGCATCCCTCAGCCCGGTTGGGGTAAGGACAATGAGCAGTTCTTC.

This clonotype has at least ten counts. J is TRBJ2-5 and V is TRBV28; tentatively, D is TRBD2 (7 bases). Germline CDR1 and CDR2: MDHEN and SYDVKM. Trimming took off 10 bases at V and 9 bases at J, with 24 bases between the two ends. This CDR3 is 14 amino acids long. For the CDR3, the DNA is TGTGCCACCCGAGGGGGGGTTAGGCCATGGGCCCAGTACTTC. Protein: CATRGGVRPWAQYF.

Many counts were recorded for this clonotype. This chain uses TRBV25-1 with TRBJ1-1; a possible D gene is TRBD1 (6 bases). Between the trimmed V and J ends, which lost 8 bases and 2 bases, there was a span of 15 bases. The CDR3 loop spans 14 amino acids. Germline CDR1 reads MGHDK; CDR2 reads SYGVNS. As DNA, the CDR3 is TGTGCCAGCCTGACAGGCGGGATAAACACTGAAGCTTTCTTT. It is translated as CASLTGGINTEAFF.

By frequency in the sample, this clonotype is medium-sized. The rearrangement links TRBV7-2 to TRBJ2-6, with D tentatively TRBD1 (5 bases). The CDR3 has 20 residues. Trimming cost V 1 base and J 1 base, with 20 bases left between them. Germline V CDR1 and CDR2: SGHTA, FQGNSA. CDR3 in DNA: TGTGCCAGCAGCTTAGGGCCTCAGGGATCTCTACTTTCTGGGGCCAACGTCCTGACTTTC. Translating it yields CASSLGPQGSLLSGANVLTF. The whole variable domain, filled in from reference TRBV7-2 and TRBJ2-6, reads GAGVSQSPSNKVTEKGKDVELRCDPISGHTALYWYRQSLGQGLEFLIYFQGNSAPDKSGLPSDRFSAERTGGSVSTLTIQRTQQEDSAVYLCASSLGPQGSLLSGANVLTFGAGSRLTVL.

This clonotype has a count of ten or more. V gene TRBV19 combines with J gene TRBJ1-1; 9 bases fit TRBD1. Trimming at V came to 10 bases and at J to 0 bases, leaving 12 bases not matched to a gene. The CDR3 length is 16 residues. The germline gives CDR1 LNHDA, CDR2 SQIVND (reference sequence). CDR3 residues: CATYKAGTGMNTEAFF. The DNA of the CDR3 is TGTGCCACGTACAAAGCCGGGACAGGGATGAACACTGAAGCTTTCTTT.

In this sample, this clonotype turned up many times. The V gene is TRBV19, the J gene TRBJ2-3; 9 bases line up with TRBD2. Germline lookup yields CDR1 LNHDA and CDR2 SQIVND (reference sequence). The CDR3 is made up of 14 amino acids. V lost 3 bases and J lost 4; bases outside the gene matches: 2. Here the CDR3 reads CASSIPSGADTQYF. Written as DNA, the CDR3 is TGTGCCAGTAGTATTCCTAGCGGGGCAGATACGCAGTATTTT.

This clonotype was found many times. The rearrangement joins TRBV6-1 to TRBJ1-6; D is unresolved. The CDR3 is 13 residues long. Germline CDR1 MNHNS, CDR2 SASEGT. V gave up 6 bases and J gave up 9 bases, with 12 bases separating them. CDR3 sequence reads: CASRGQSFSPLHF. The CDR3 DNA is TGTGCCAGCAGAGGGCAGTCGTTTTCACCCCTCCACTTT.

Points on this clonotype: A read error may be the cause here, since a much bigger clone is one base away. V is TRBV2 and J is TRBJ1-1; no clear D. The CDR3 consists of 13 residues. The germline V and J ends were trimmed by 8 bases and 3 bases, with 13 bases remaining between them. Germline loops: CDR1 SNHLY, CDR2 FYNNEI. The CDR3 here is CASLDKVHTEAFF. The CDR3 DNA is TGTGCCAGCCTTGACAAGGTACACACTGAAGCTTTCTTT.

The sample holds many counts of this clonotype. V and J are TRBV12-3 or TRBV12-4 and TRBJ1-3; 9 bases match TRBD1. With 6 bases clipped from V and 1 base from J, the junction kept 4 bases outside the gene matches. The CDR3 sequence is 15 residues long. The CDR3 DNA reads TGTGCCAGCAGAGAACAGGGGGCTTCTGGAAACACCATATATTTT. The encoded protein is CASREQGASGNTIYF.

This clonotype was detected ten times or more. This sequence joins TRBV28 and TRBJ1-6; 10 bases line up with TRBD1. CDR3 length equals 16 residues. The J segment lost 5 bases and the V segment lost 6 bases, leaving 7 bases of the junction unmatched. The V gene's germline CDR1 is MDHEN and CDR2 SYDVKM. CDR3 DNA sequence: TGTGCCAGCAGACCGACAGGGGGCTTCGATAATTCACCCCTCCACTTT. The encoded protein is CASRPTGGFDNSPLHF.

Only a few counts were recorded for this clonotype. V gene TRBV18 combines with J gene TRBJ1-2, with 7 nucleotides matching TRBD1. J gave up 4 bases and V 2 bases, and 13 bases lay outside the gene matches. The V gene's germline CDR1 is KGHSH and CDR2 LQKENI. The CDR3 runs 17 residues. The CDR3 is CASSPTTQTGIIYGYTF. CDR3 sequence (DNA): TGTGCCAGCTCACCAACTACCCAGACAGGGATCATCTATGGCTACACCTTC.

This clonotype was counted many times. V and J are TRBV6-2 or TRBV6-3 and TRBJ1-1; no clear D. Per the germline V gene, CDR1 is MNHEY and CDR2 is SVGEGT. The V and J ends lost 5 bases and 0 bases respectively, with 13 bases between them. This CDR3 is built from 15 residues. The CDR3 coding sequence is TGTGCCAGCAGTCGAAACGGGATCTTGAACACTGAAGCTTTCTTT. It specifies CASSRNGILNTEAFF.